This T cell receptor (beta chain) came from a study of blood T cell repertoires in COVID-19. Study at large: From T cells, B-cell-depleted T cells, or PBMCs came the material, which was cDNA or gDNA.

This clone was recorded only once. Method: immunoSEQ multiplex PCR; TCRdb's copy keeps in-frame clones and lacks some. The table lists fewer than 350,000 clones, approximately 86% of them singletons. In germline, CDR1 is SGHAT, CDR2 FQNNGV. V was cut by 5 bases and J by 2 bases, with 9 bases left in between. The CDR3 is 13 residues long. Sequencing used peripheral blood. The rearrangement links TRBV11-2 to TRBJ1-1; D gene unclear. The clonotype originates from a woman in her twenties or thirties who had recovered from COVID-19. The CDR3 DNA follows: TGTGCCAGCAGCCCAACACGAAACACTGAAGCTTTCTTT. It specifies CASSPTRNTEAFF. Full variable domain (rest looked up from reference TRBV11-2 and TRBJ1-1): EAGVAQSPRYKIIEKRQSVAFWCNPISGHATLYWYQQILGQGPKLLIQFQNNGVVDDSQLPKDRFSAERLKGVDSTLKIQPAKLEDSAVYLCASSPTRNTEAFFGQGTRLTVV.